The source of this T cell receptor (beta chain) is a study of Graves' ophthalmopathy and Graves' hyperthyroidism. The authors amplified TCR beta CDR3 regions, and they did so from RNA transcripts for repertoire sequencing. A first-round RT-PCR used HTBI primers, followed by a second-round multiplex PCR. MiXCR, run by TCRdb on the multiplex PCR reads, gives a single entry per CDR3 protein. The table shows 240,000 or so distinct CDR3 sequences, with approximately 42% occurring only once. Germline CDR1 is SGHDN and CDR2 is FVKESK. Trimming took off 3 bases at V and 1 base at J, with 9 bases between the two ends. This CDR3 is built from 14 residues. This clonotype has more than one count but fewer than ten.

The chain has TRBV14 and TRBJ1-1; D is unclear. The sequencing sample was made of peripheral blood. This TCR was sampled from an adult man with Graves' ophthalmopathy. The CDR3 DNA reads as TGTGCCAGCAGCCATGGCTCCGGGAACACTGAAGCTTTCTTT. Translating gives CASSHGSGNTEAFF. The entire variable domain, with the rest obtained from reference TRBV14 and TRBJ1-1, is as follows: EAGVTQFPSHSVIEKGQTVTLRCDPISGHDNLYWYRRVMGKEIKFLLHFVKESKQDESGMPNNRFLAERTGGTYSTLKVQPAELEDSGVYFCASSHGSGNTEAFFGQGTRLTVV.